Listed below are T cell receptor beta chains from one sample, sequenced in a study of identical twins. TCRdb processed the 5' RACE reads anew with MiXCR; each CDR3 protein has one entry. This sample yields 250,000 to 300,000 distinct CDR3 sequences, of which 8.5% to 9.5% are seen a single time; roughly 7% belongs to the top ten. These data were also filed under a second study, of yellow fever vaccine responses in identical twins.

Sample: CD8+ T cells sorted from blood. The origin of the receptors is a woman in her late teens or twenties in good health. Each CDR3 is given with its conserved first and last residue. Each record gives: V gene, clone size, J gene, D gene, CDR3 length, CDR3 DNA, CDR3 protein. D genes are given only for firm matches. Clone size is given for some rows only: seen once, a few or many times, or a class if the clone is expanded.

V gene: TRBV12-3/TRBV12-4; clone size: NA; J gene: TRBJ2-5; D gene: NA; CDR3 length: 15; CDR3 DNA: TGTGCCAGCAGTCCACGGACTAGGGGGAGGGAGACCCAGTACTTC; CDR3 protein: CASSPRTRGRETQYF
V gene: TRBV12-3/TRBV12-4; clone size: many; J gene: TRBJ2-3; D gene: NA; CDR3 length: 14; CDR3 DNA: TGTGCCAGCAGTTTTGAGGGAAACACAGATACGCAGTATTTT; CDR3 protein: CASSFEGNTDTQYF
V gene: TRBV7-9; clone size: few; J gene: TRBJ2-3; D gene: TRBD1; CDR3 length: 16; CDR3 DNA: TGTGCCAGCAGAGAAAAACCGGGACAGCACACAGATACGCAGTATTTT; CDR3 protein: CASREKPGQHTDTQYF
V gene: TRBV14; clone size: NA; J gene: TRBJ2-1; D gene: NA; CDR3 length: 17; CDR3 DNA: TGTGCCAGCACCCCACACCATGGGGCGGAATCCTACAATGAGCAGTTCTTC; CDR3 protein: CASTPHHGAESYNEQFF
V gene: TRBV4-1; clone size: NA; J gene: TRBJ1-6; D gene: NA; CDR3 length: 13; CDR3 DNA: TGCGCCAGCAGCCAAATGGCCTATTCACCCCTCCACTTT; CDR3 protein: CASSQMAYSPLHF
V gene: TRBV4-3; clone size: many; J gene: TRBJ2-3; D gene: NA; CDR3 length: 16; CDR3 DNA: TGCGCCAGCAGCCAAGAGGAGGGGTCCCTCACAGATACGCAGTATTTT; CDR3 protein: CASSQEEGSLTDTQYF
V gene: TRBV5-5; clone size: few; J gene: TRBJ2-1; D gene: TRBD2; CDR3 length: 15; CDR3 DNA: TGTGCCAGCAGCGGTAGCGGGGACTCCTACAATGAGCAGTTCTTC; CDR3 protein: CASSGSGDSYNEQFF
V gene: TRBV3-1; clone size: NA; J gene: TRBJ2-5; D gene: NA; CDR3 length: 15; CDR3 DNA: TGTGCCAGCAGCCCCCCCATCGCAGAGGGCCAGACCCAGTACTTC; CDR3 protein: CASSPPIAEGQTQYF
V gene: TRBV11-2; clone size: few; J gene: TRBJ2-7; D gene: NA; CDR3 length: 15; CDR3 DNA: TGTGCCAGCAGCTTAGAGAGCGGGCCAAGCTACGAGCAGTACTTC; CDR3 protein: CASSLESGPSYEQYF
V gene: TRBV13; clone size: few; J gene: TRBJ1-5; D gene: NA; CDR3 length: 13; CDR3 DNA: TGTGCCAGCAGCTTAGGTCCGGGGGTGCTCCAGCATTTT; CDR3 protein: CASSLGPGVLQHF
V gene: TRBV28; clone size: many; J gene: TRBJ2-1; D gene: NA; CDR3 length: 13; CDR3 DNA: TGTGCCAGCACCACCCCTACAGAAAATGAGCAGTTCTTC; CDR3 protein: CASTTPTENEQFF
V gene: TRBV27; clone size: few; J gene: TRBJ2-1; D gene: TRBD2; CDR3 length: 14; CDR3 DNA: TGTGCCAGCAGGGGGGGACTAGCGGTTAATGAGCAGTTCTTC; CDR3 protein: CASRGGLAVNEQFF
V gene: TRBV2; clone size: NA; J gene: TRBJ2-7; D gene: TRBD2; CDR3 length: 14; CDR3 DNA: TGTGCCAGCAGTGAGGGACTAGCCATCTACGAGCAGTACTTC; CDR3 protein: CASSEGLAIYEQYF
V gene: TRBV20-1; clone size: NA; J gene: TRBJ2-7; D gene: NA; CDR3 length: 14; CDR3 DNA: TGCAGTGCTAGGGCAAGTGTCTCACTCTACGAGCAGTACTTC; CDR3 protein: CSARASVSLYEQYF
V gene: TRBV4-2; clone size: NA; J gene: TRBJ2-1; D gene: TRBD2; CDR3 length: 20; CDR3 DNA: TGTGCCAGCAGCCTAGGCGGTTTAGCGGGAGGGCCGTCCGAAGATCTAAAGCAGTTCTTC; CDR3 protein: CASSLGGLAGGPSEDLKQFF
V gene: TRBV4-3; clone size: many; J gene: TRBJ2-3; D gene: TRBD2; CDR3 length: 17; CDR3 DNA: TGCGCCAGCAGCCAACACCGCCTAGCGGGAGGAACAGATACGCAGTATTTT; CDR3 protein: CASSQHRLAGGTDTQYF
V gene: TRBV4-1; clone size: many; J gene: TRBJ2-3; D gene: NA; CDR3 length: 13; CDR3 DNA: TGCGCCAGCAGCCAGGTCAGCACAGATACGCAGTATTTT; CDR3 protein: CASSQVSTDTQYF